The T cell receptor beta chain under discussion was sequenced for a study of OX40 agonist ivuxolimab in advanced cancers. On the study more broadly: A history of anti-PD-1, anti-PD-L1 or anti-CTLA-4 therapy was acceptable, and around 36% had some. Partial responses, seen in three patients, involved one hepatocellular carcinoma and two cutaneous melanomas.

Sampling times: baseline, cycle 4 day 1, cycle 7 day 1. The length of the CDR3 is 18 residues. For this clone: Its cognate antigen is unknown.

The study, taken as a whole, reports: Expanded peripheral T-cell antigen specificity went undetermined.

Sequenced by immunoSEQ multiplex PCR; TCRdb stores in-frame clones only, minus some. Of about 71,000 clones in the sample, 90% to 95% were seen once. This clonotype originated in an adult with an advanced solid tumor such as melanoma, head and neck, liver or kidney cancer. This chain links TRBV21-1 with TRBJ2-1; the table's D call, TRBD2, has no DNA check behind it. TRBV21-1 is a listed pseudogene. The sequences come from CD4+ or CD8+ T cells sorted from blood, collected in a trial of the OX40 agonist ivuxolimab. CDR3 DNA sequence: TGTGCCAGCAGCAAAATTGGCAGAGCGGGGGGGCATCACAATGAGCAGTTCTTC. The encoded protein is CASSKIGRAGGHHNEQFF.